Sequencing of this TCR beta chain was carried out in a study of blood T cell repertoires in COVID-19. In the study overall: COVID-19 samples collected from the United States, Italy and Spain covered acute and convalescent phases.

Clones were read by immunoSEQ multiplex PCR, and TCRdb kept only the in-frame ones, dropping some. The table includes tens of thousands of clones, around nine tenths detected once. CDR1 is SGHRS and CDR2 is YFSETQ in the germline V gene. Trimming took 4 bases from V and 6 from J; bases not matched to a gene: 10. This CDR3 comprises 15 residues. Input material: peripheral blood. The chain uses TRBV5-1 and TRBJ2-3, with 8 bases fitting TRBD2. The sequence came from a human donor in a cohort sampled during active COVID-19. The CDR3 DNA follows: TGCGCCAGCAGCCCGGGACTAGTGGGGGTTGATACGCAGTATTTT. Encoded protein: CASSPGLVGVDTQYF.